A single sample gave rise to the 7 T cell receptor beta chains below, sequenced in a study of shared clonotypes between healthy human individuals. Assay: immunoSEQ multiplex PCR; the TCRdb copy retains only in-frame clones and omits some. The table records 2 million to 2.5 million clones, nearly 97% of them present only once. The specimen sequenced was naive CD4+ T cells sorted from blood. As for subset: CD45RA+ positively selected. These receptors originate from a man aged 18 to 35 in good health.

The chain recombines TRBV5-4 with TRBJ1-2; D remains unclear. The V and J ends lost 0 bases and 4 bases respectively, with 16 bases between them. There are 16 residues in the CDR3. Germline CDR1 SGHNT, CDR2 YYREEE (reference sequence). In nucleotides, the CDR3 is TGTGCCAGCAGCTTGGCGCAGGAGGGAACTCTCTATGGCTACACCTTC. Its protein product is CASSLAQEGTLYGYTF. The complete variable domain, with remaining parts taken from reference TRBV5-4 and TRBJ1-2, reads ETGVTQSPTHLIKTRGQQVTLRCSSQSGHNTVSWYQQALGQGPQFIFQYYREEENGRGNFPPRFSGLQFPNYSSELNVNALELDDSALYLCASSLAQEGTLYGYTFGSGTRLTVV.

This chain joins TRBV4-1 and TRBJ1-4; the D gene is possibly TRBD1 (5 bases). Trimming shortened V by 4 bases and J by 3 bases, and 12 bases separated the two germline ends. Germline CDR1 is MGHRA and CDR2 is YSYEKL. This CDR3 is 15 amino acids long. CDR3: CASSREGSSNEKLFF. The CDR3 coding sequence is TGCGCCAGCAGCCGTGAGGGGTCGTCTAATGAAAAACTGTTTTTT.

The CDR3 region is CAWWAPDRGYAGELFF. CDR3 in DNA: TGTGCCTGGTGGGCTCCGGACAGGGGGTACGCCGGGGAGCTGTTTTTT. The chain carries TRBV30 and TRBJ2-2, with TRBD1 matching over 10 bases. CDR3 length equals 16 residues. The trim removed 5 bases at V and 6 bases at J, leaving 12 bases unmatched. Germline CDR1 and CDR2: GTSNPN and SVGIG (reference sequence).

The rearrangement links TRBV15 to TRBJ1-1, with D hard to call. Trimming cost V 0 bases and J 4 bases, with 9 bases left between them. Germline loops: CDR1 LNHNV, CDR2 YYDKDF (reference sequence). The CDR3 is 14 amino acids. The CDR3 loop reads CATSRDNGGTEAFF. As DNA, the CDR3 is TGTGCCACCAGCAGAGACAACGGCGGCACTGAAGCTTTCTTT.

V gene TRBV28 combines with J gene TRBJ1-5; TRBD1 is a possible D gene (5 bases). V was shortened by 3 bases and J by 5 bases, with 11 bases between the two germline ends. CDR1 is MDHEN and CDR2 is SYDVKM in the germline V gene. The CDR3 consists of 14 residues. The CDR3 bases are TGTGCCAGCAGTTTGCGACAGCTATATCAGCCCCAGCATTTT. Translation gives CASSLRQLYQPQHF.

Turning to this clone: Different DNA sequences within this sample yield the same CDR3. For the CDR3, the DNA is TGTGCCAGCTCCCCTCAGGGAGGTCAGCCCCAGCATTTT. Amino acid sequence: CASSPQGGQPQHF. The gene calls are TRBV18 and TRBJ1-5, with a weak D call TRBD1 (5 bases). Deletions cut 6 bases from V and 6 bases from J, with 12 bases between. The CDR3 sequence is 13 residues long. Germline V gene data show CDR1 as KGHSH and CDR2 as LQKENI.

This rearrangement joins TRBV25-1 to TRBJ1-5; D unclear. The V gene's germline CDR1 is MGHDK and CDR2 SYGVNS. Trimming took 5 bases from V and 2 from J, leaving 4 bases between them. The CDR3 runs 12 residues. CDR3 bases: TGTGCCAGCAGTTTCGGCAATCAGCCCCAGCATTTT. Translated, it gives CASSFGNQPQHF.